The 10 T cell receptor beta chains below were found in one sample sequenced in a study of blood T cell repertoires in COVID-19. Sequencing was performed with immunoSEQ multiplex PCR; in TCRdb, only in-frame clones are kept and a portion is missing. The sample carries roughly 400,000 clones, 91% recorded once. The sample consisted of PBMCs or T cells enriched from blood (not recorded which). The source is a woman between 35 and 50 years old who had been exposed to COVID-19.

V is TRBV11-2 and J is TRBJ2-1, with 8 nucleotides matching TRBD2. In germline, CDR1 is SGHAT, CDR2 FQNNGV. V lost 4 bases, J lost 4 bases, and 6 bases stayed unmatched. CDR3 size: 15 residues. CDR3 nucleotide sequence: TGTGCCAGCAGCTGCAGCGGGAGAGCTTACAATGAGCAGTTCTTC. Its protein product is CASSCSGRAYNEQFF.

The rearrangement joins TRBV5-1 to TRBJ1-6; TRBD1 aligns across 10 bases. Trimming at V came to 4 bases and at J to 4 bases, leaving 8 bases not matched to a gene. Per germline, CDR1 SGHRS and CDR2 YFSETQ. The CDR3 runs to 17 residues. CDR3 in DNA: TGCGCCAGCAGCGAAAGCGGGACAGGGGCTTATAATTCACCCCTCCACTTT. It is translated as CASSESGTGAYNSPLHF.

The J gene is TRBJ1-2, the V gene TRBV5-1; D might be TRBD1 (5 bases). This CDR3 has 13 amino acids. The germline V gene has CDR1 SGHRS and CDR2 YFSETQ. V was cut by 2 bases and J by 8 bases, with 13 bases left in between. The CDR3 region has the DNA TGCGCCAGCAGCTTCGCGGGACGCGAAGGCTACACCTTC. Its protein product is CASSFAGREGYTF.

The chain combines TRBV29-1 with TRBJ2-2, with 13 nucleotides matching TRBD2. V shed 7 bases and J 0 bases; nucleotides not matched to a gene: 8. CDR1 and CDR2 from the germline V gene are SQVTM and ANQGSEA. This CDR3 spans 17 amino acids. The CDR3 DNA follows: TGCAGCGCGACTAGCGGGGGGTTTTCTTCGAACACCGGGGAGCTGTTTTTT. It codes for CSATSGGFSSNTGELFF.

The rearrangement uses TRBV9 and TRBJ1-1, with D maybe TRBD1 (6 bases). Germline V gene sequence: CDR1 SGDLS, CDR2 YYNGEE. The ends were cut back, 3 bases at V and 0 bases at J, with 12 bases in the middle. There are 15 residues in the CDR3. CDR3 DNA: TGTGCCAGCAGCGCTGGACAGAACATGAACACTGAAGCTTTCTTT. It encodes CASSAGQNMNTEAFF.

V is TRBV9 and J is TRBJ1-3; D might be TRBD1 (5 bases). From germline, CDR1 is SGDLS and CDR2 YYNGEE. V shed 2 bases and J shed 0 bases, with 12 bases lying between them. CDR3 length: 16 residues. The CDR3 coding sequence is TGTGCCAGCAGCGTGGGAACAGGCTACTCTGGAAACACCATATATTTT. Amino acid sequence: CASSVGTGYSGNTIYF. Using reference TRBV9 and TRBJ1-3 for the parts outside the CDR3, the full variable domain is DSGVTQTPKHLITATGQRVTLRCSPRSGDLSVYWYQQSLDQGLQFLIQYYNGEERAKGNILERFSAQQFPDLHSELNLSSLELGDSALYFCASSVGTGYSGNTIYFGEGSWLTVV.

This sequence joins TRBV24-1 and TRBJ1-3; the D gene is possibly TRBD1 (6 bases). V lost 2 bases and J lost 0, with 7 bases in between. The CDR3 has 15 amino acids. CDR1 KGHDR and CDR2 SFDVKD come from the germline V gene. DNA of the CDR3: TGTGCCACCAGTGATTCAGGGGCCTCTGGAAACACCATATATTTT. It encodes CATSDSGASGNTIYF.

This chain connects TRBV5-1 to TRBJ2-7, with a possible D match to TRBD1 (5 bases). Germline V gives CDR1 SGHRS, CDR2 YFSETQ. Trimming shortened V by 4 bases and J by 2 bases, and 13 bases separated the two germline ends. CDR3 length: 14 amino acids. The CDR3 protein is CASSKDGQTYEQYF. The DNA for the CDR3 is TGCGCCAGCAGCAAGGACGGACAAACCTACGAGCAGTACTTC.

This clone was observed a few times. The chain is built from TRBV5-1 and TRBJ2-7; 8 nucleotides match TRBD1. CDR3 length: 13 amino acids. The junction had 2 bases not matched to a gene; V was cut back by 0 bases and J by 6 bases. Per germline, CDR1 SGHRS and CDR2 YFSETQ. CDR3: CASSLADRGEQYF. The CDR3 nucleotides read TGCGCCAGCAGCTTGGCCGACAGGGGCGAGCAGTACTTC.

The chain recombines TRBV19 with TRBJ2-1; the match to TRBD2 covers 12 bases. The CDR3 is 15 residues long. V was pared by 3 bases and J by 8 bases, with 5 bases of the junction left unmatched. Germline V lookup: CDR1 LNHDA, CDR2 SQIVND (reference sequence). The CDR3 region has the DNA TGTGCCAGTAGTATTCGACTAGCGGGGGTGCATGAGCAGTTCTTC. It specifies CASSIRLAGVHEQFF.